This TCR beta chain was retrieved from a study of regulatory T cells in long-lasting Graves disease. Study results and limitations: The study found lower TCR diversity in persistent Graves' patients than in newly diagnosed ones. Persistent disease preferred TRBV28, TRBJ1-2 and TRBJ2-5; new disease, TRBV20-1 and TRBJ2-1.

Germline V gene sequence: CDR1 MDHEN, CDR2 SYDVKM. V gave up 7 bases and J gave up 0 bases, with 15 bases separating them. This CDR3 has 15 amino acids. Assembly of TCR beta libraries relied on iRepertoire HTBI primers together with Arm-PCR of CDR3 regions. A single record per CDR3 protein comes from TCRdb applying MiXCR to the multiplex PCR reads. The data show around 400,000 distinct CDR3 sequences, 15% to 19% seen once. The time point is: newly diagnosed GD, antithyroid drugs for less than 3 months. Extracted RNA from PBMCs served as the source of the TCR library. Blood from the periphery, approximately 10 milliliters in all, was drawn into EDTA tubes. Details on this clonotype: Its antigen is unidentified.

V gene TRBV28 combines with J gene TRBJ1-1; tentatively, D is TRBD1 (5 bases). Here the sequenced sample was peripheral blood mononuclear cells (PBMCs), taken at new diagnosis, from a patient treated with antithyroid drugs. This TCR came from a female donor with Graves disease. The CDR3 sequence: CASKPQGFMNTEAFF. The CDR3 nucleotides are TGTGCCAGCAAACCCCAGGGTTTCATGAACACTGAAGCTTTCTTT.